This TCR beta chain stems from a study of blood T cell repertoires in COVID-19 (dated by TCRdb to the early 2020s). General notes on the study: Collaborator samples came from the United States, Italy and Spain and covered acute and convalescent phases of COVID-19. The prospective study material was composed of cDNA or gDNA derived from T cells, B-cell-depleted T cells, or PBMCs. The dataset comprised deeply sampled blood TCRbeta repertoires from subjects exposed to, actively infected with, or recovered from COVID-19. The repertoires were released in a freely available public database intended as a resource for research on the immune response to SARS-CoV-2. Samples came from the ongoing ImmuneRACE study (first 160 participants) plus 1,254 subjects from 6 global collaborators. The sample metadata nearly always contained a de-identified subject ID, COVID-19 status, age in years and sex. Where available, HLA class I and class II types were taken from metadata supplied by the sample provider and were not determined by assay-based typing.

The investigation overall reported the following: The quantity of clinical and demographic metadata differed by source and by participant and was supplied without curation.

CDR1 and CDR2 (MGHRA, YSYEKL) derive from the germline V gene. V is clipped by 3 bases and J by 0 bases, and the sequence between their germline boundaries is 24 bases long. The CDR3, cysteine through phenylalanine, is 20 amino acids long. This entry keeps only the CDR3 DNA: 60 bases, framed from base 1. Comment on this clone: Its antigen is not yet known. The sample holds no much larger clone one base away, and base qualities are not on file.

TCRbeta CDR3 regions were amplified from genomic DNA using the immunoSEQ Assay, a bias-controlled multiplex PCR. In the authors' own workflow: Within the assay, amplification of reference gene primers was used to estimate how many nucleated cells each sample contained. To quantify the absolute abundance of each unique TCRbeta CDR3 rearrangement, sequence reads were collapsed and filtered. For each sample, productive Simpson clonality was calculated by taking the square root of Simpson's diversity index across productive rearrangements. Here the immuneACCESS table is served through TCRdb, limited to in-frame sequences with V and J called. Missing clones are a known gap in these copies; in checked studies unresolved V genes cover under half, and the rest lacks a known reason. The DNA was the basis for D and trimming; V, J and clone size are from that table. For this sample there are a few hundred thousand clones; 88% appear just once. The ten top clones hold 5.5% to 8% of the sample.

Another Seattle source contributed samples from volunteer blood donors who had recovered from COVID-19. Whole blood was collected in K2EDTA tubes by collaborating institutions according to the institutions' own protocols. For TCRbeta analysis, collaborator samples were shipped as frozen whole blood, as isolated PBMCs, or as DNA extracted from either sample type. The TCR originated in a woman in her 30s who had recovered from COVID-19. This receptor chain uses TRBV4-1 and TRBJ1-3; possibly the D gene is TRBD1, per 5 matching bases. Sample: peripheral blood. In nucleotides, the sequence is TGCGCCAGCAGCCAGACCGGGACTAGGACGTCATGGTTCTCTGGAAACACCATATATTTT. It is translated as CASSQTGTRTSWFSGNTIYF.